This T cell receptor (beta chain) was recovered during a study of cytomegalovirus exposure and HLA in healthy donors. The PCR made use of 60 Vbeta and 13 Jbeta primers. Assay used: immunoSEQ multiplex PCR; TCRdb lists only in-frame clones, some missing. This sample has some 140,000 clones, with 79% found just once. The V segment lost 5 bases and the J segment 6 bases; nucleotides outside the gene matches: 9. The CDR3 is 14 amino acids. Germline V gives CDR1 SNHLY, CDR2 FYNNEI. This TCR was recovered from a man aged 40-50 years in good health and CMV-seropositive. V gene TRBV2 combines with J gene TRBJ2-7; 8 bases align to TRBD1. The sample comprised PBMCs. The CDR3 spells CASSSETGVAEQYF. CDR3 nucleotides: TGTGCCAGCAGTTCTGAGACAGGGGTGGCCGAGCAGTACTTC.